The sequence of this T cell receptor (beta chain) was determined in a study of breast tumors, draining lymph nodes, adjacent tissues. General study points: Data fit most tumor T cells coming from lymph node, expanding in tumor.

TCRdb redid the calling of the multiplex PCR reads with MiXCR, one entry per CDR3 protein. This table has 200,000 to 250,000 distinct CDR3 sequences, nearly 35% appearing once. Only a few counts were recorded for this clonotype. Its specificity is unknown. V was clipped by 4 bases and J by 5 bases, with 14 bases between them. Looked up from germline, CDR1 is SQVTM and CDR2 is ANQGSEA. The CDR3 extends over 13 amino acids. Breast cancer patients provided tissue from their axillary draining lymph nodes. Input material: axillary lymph node tissue. The chain links TRBV29-1 to TRBJ2-5; no reliable D call. This clonotype was obtained from a female donor with breast cancer. Some clones in this sample may be carry-over from other donors' samples. CDR3 nucleotides: TGCAGCGTTGTTGGCAGCTTAGGGGAGACCCAGTACTTC. Translating it yields CSVVGSLGETQYF.